Shown below are 29 T cell receptor beta chains from a single sample sequenced in a study of T-cell memory formation after mild COVID-19. One entry per CDR3 protein, called by TCRdb with MiXCR from the 5' RACE reads. The data contain over 500,000 distinct CDR3 sequences, approximately 15% of them singletons. Sequencing was done on a sample of PBMCs or a T cell subset sorted from them (not recorded which). The receptor source for this set is an adult woman who had mild COVID-19 (a few samples of this study predate the infection). Cell type and time point are not known.

This clonotype has only a few counts. The CDR3 spells CASSGSSGDVEQYF. The DNA for the CDR3 is TGCGCCAGCAGCGGGTCCTCCGGGGATGTCGAACAGTACTTC. J is TRBJ2-7 and V is TRBV5-1, with D possibly matching TRBD2 (5 bases). The CDR3 loop spans 14 amino acids. V was clipped by 4 bases and J by 10 bases, with 21 bases between them. CDR1 is SGHRS, CDR2 YFSETQ, per germline.

The chain couples TRBV7-2 to TRBJ1-2; tentative D call: TRBD1 (5 bases). The length of the CDR3 is 18 residues. V lost 5 bases to trimming and J lost 6 bases, with 28 bases between them. CDR1 and CDR2 from the germline V gene are SGHTA and FQGNSA. This CDR3 reads CASSTRGAPGPQDHGYTF. The CDR3 DNA reads TGTGCCAGCAGCACTAGAGGGGCCCCAGGCCCCCAGGATCATGGCTACACCTTC.

This clonotype was counted between two and nine times. The V and J genes are TRBV29-1 and TRBJ2-2; no reliable D call. CDR1 and CDR2 from the germline V gene are SQVTM and ANQGSEA. The germline V and J ends were trimmed by 4 bases and 4 bases, with 10 bases remaining between them. This CDR3 comprises 13 residues. DNA for the CDR3: TGCAGCGTTGTAGGTCATCTCACCGGGGAGCTGTTTTTT. It translates to CSVVGHLTGELFF.

This sequence joins TRBV13 and TRBJ1-1, with D uncertain. V lost 1 base, J lost 1 base, and 7 bases lay in between. Germline assignment: CDR1 PRHDT and CDR2 FYEKMQ (reference sequence). This CDR3 has 14 residues. This CDR3 is CASSLDGRNTEAFF. DNA for the CDR3: TGTGCCAGCAGCTTAGACGGCAGGAACACTGAAGCTTTCTTT.

V gene TRBV10-3 combines with J gene TRBJ2-7; 8 positions agree with TRBD2. The CDR3 totals 16 residues. Germline CDR1 reads ENHRY; CDR2 reads SYGVKD. With 3 bases clipped from V and 0 bases from J, the junction kept 7 bases outside the gene matches. The DNA for the CDR3 is TGTGCCATCAGTGAACCGGGGGGGGATGACTCCTACGAGCAGTACTTC. Translated, it gives CAISEPGGDDSYEQYF.

This clonotype was recorded a few times. V is TRBV4-1 and J is TRBJ2-5; possible D gene TRBD2, 7 bases. Per germline, CDR1 MGHRA and CDR2 YSYEKL. This CDR3 comprises 17 residues. Trimming stripped 1 base from V and 0 bases from J, with 15 bases between. CDR3 bases: TGCGCCAGCAGCCAAGGGGGGCGGGGGTTCGACCAAGAGACCCAGTACTTC. This gives the protein CASSQGGRGFDQETQYF.

This clonotype appeared a few times. The chain couples TRBV5-6 to TRBJ2-5; no clear D. The CDR3 totals 15 residues. Trimming left V 2 bases short and J 2 bases short, with 13 bases between. Germline CDR1 SGHDT, CDR2 YYEEEE. This CDR3 reads CASSFFGPTQETQYF. The CDR3 nucleotides read TGTGCCAGCAGCTTCTTTGGGCCGACACAAGAGACCCAGTACTTC.

This clonotype was seen a handful of times. V is TRBV5-1 and J is TRBJ1-2; TRBD1 might be the D (5 bases). V lost 5 bases and J lost 4, with 12 bases in between. The CDR3 totals 13 residues. Germline V gene lookup returns CDR1 SGHRS and CDR2 YFSETQ. The CDR3 sequence: CASRSQGSYGYTF. The CDR3 DNA reads TGCGCCAGCAGGAGCCAGGGCAGCTATGGCTACACCTTC.

The chain carries TRBV20-1 and TRBJ2-5; TRBD1 matches 9 bases. The CDR3 has 14 residues. Germline values: CDR1 DFQATT, CDR2 SNEGSKA (reference sequence). V lost 5 bases to trimming and J lost 5 bases; unmatched junction nucleotides: 9. The CDR3 here is CSAPRQGERETQYF. In nucleotides, the CDR3 is TGCAGTGCTCCTAGACAGGGGGAAAGGGAGACCCAGTACTTC.

This chain links TRBV12-3 or TRBV12-4 with TRBJ2-3, with TRBD2 matching over 16 bases. The CDR3 runs to 16 residues. V lost 7 bases and J lost 4; bases outside the gene matches: 5. CDR3 coding DNA: TGTGCCAGCAATCCGGGACTAGCGGGAGGGGCAGATACGCAGTATTTT. It translates to CASNPGLAGGADTQYF.

The chain is built from TRBV7-2 and TRBJ2-3; 8 positions match TRBD2. The CDR3 totals 16 residues. Trimming removed 4 bases from V and 2 bases from J; junction bases left unmatched: 8. Germline V gene data show CDR1 as SGHTA and CDR2 as FQGNSA. The CDR3 region has the DNA TGTGCCAGCAGCTCTTTCCGGGGGGGCCCCACAGATACGCAGTATTTT. Its protein is CASSSFRGGPTDTQYF. Variable domain in full (rest from reference TRBV7-2 and TRBJ2-3): GAGVSQSPSNKVTEKGKDVELRCDPISGHTALYWYRQSLGQGLEFLIYFQGNSAPDKSGLPSDRFSAERTGGSVSTLTIQRTQQEDSAVYLCASSSFRGGPTDTQYFGPGTRLTVL.

Only a few counts were recorded for this clonotype. The chain couples TRBV7-9 to TRBJ2-3; D possibly corresponds to TRBD2 (6 bases). V was shortened by 5 bases and J by 4 bases, with 13 bases between the two germline ends. Germline assignment: CDR1 SEHNR and CDR2 FQNEAQ (reference sequence). The CDR3 is made up of 14 amino acids. DNA of the CDR3: TGTGCCAGCAGCCCTCTAGCGTCGTCAGATACGCAGTATTTT. It is translated as CASSPLASSDTQYF.

V is TRBV7-9 and J is TRBJ1-4; D is perhaps TRBD1 (5 bases). Trimming removed 5 bases at V and 5 bases at J, with 21 bases between. CDR3 size: 17 residues. Per the germline V gene, CDR1 is SEHNR and CDR2 is FQNEAQ (reference sequence). The CDR3 here is CASSPGFSGTVNEKLFF. Here the CDR3 DNA reads TGTGCCAGCAGCCCAGGATTCTCCGGGACGGTAAATGAAAAACTGTTTTTT.

This chain connects TRBV10-3 to TRBJ2-2; TRBD2 matches 10 bases. The V and J ends lost 3 bases and 9 bases, in that order; junction bases with no gene match: 10. The germline V gene has CDR1 ENHRY and CDR2 SYGVKD. CDR3 size: 16 residues. The CDR3 coding sequence is TGTGCCATCAGTGATCAGTCTAGCGGGAGTCTCCGGGAGCTGTTTTTT. Its protein product is CAISDQSSGSLRELFF.

The table lists this clonotype with a few counts. The V gene is TRBV29-1, the J gene TRBJ2-1; the D is unclear. CDR1 SQVTM and CDR2 ANQGSEA come from the germline V gene. The CDR3 length is 11 residues. V shed 3 bases and J shed 7 bases, with 7 bases lying between them. The CDR3 region has the DNA TGCAGCGTTGACTCTATAAATGAGCAGTTCTTC. Amino acids: CSVDSINEQFF.

This chain uses TRBV5-4 with TRBJ2-3; TRBD1 matches 12 bases. This CDR3 has 17 residues. Germline lookup yields CDR1 SGHNT and CDR2 YYREEE (reference sequence). The ends lost 0 bases at V and 4 bases at J; junction bases unmatched: 6. CDR3 DNA: TGTGCCAGCAGCTTGGCTTGGGGACAGGGGGCATCAGATACGCAGTATTTT. The encoded protein is CASSLAWGQGASDTQYF.

V and J are TRBV9 and TRBJ2-1; D is possibly TRBD1 (6 bases). The CDR3 runs 14 residues. V dropped 4 bases and J dropped 6 bases, with 14 bases sitting between them. Germline assignment: CDR1 SGDLS and CDR2 YYNGEE. The DNA for the CDR3 is TGTGCCAGCAGCCCCCACGACAGGAGCAATGAGCAGTTCTTC. Translating it yields CASSPHDRSNEQFF.

This clonotype appeared many times. The rearrangement uses TRBV7-9 and TRBJ1-2, with D unclear. The CDR3 has 8 amino acids. The V end was cut by 5 bases, the J end by 8 bases, with 0 bases between. Germline V lookup: CDR1 SEHNR, CDR2 FQNEAQ (reference sequence). This CDR3 is CASSGYTF. DNA of the CDR3: TGTGCCAGCAGCGGCTACACCTTC. Full variable domain (outside the CDR3, taken from reference TRBV7-9 and TRBJ1-2): DTGVSQNPRHKITKRGQNVTFRCDPISEHNRLYWYRQTLGQGPEFLTYFQNEAQLEKSRLLSDRFSAERPKGSFSTLEIQRTEQGDSAMYLCASSGYTFGSGTRLTVV.

This rearrangement joins TRBV11-2 to TRBJ2-5; a possible D gene is TRBD1 (6 bases). Germline values: CDR1 SGHAT, CDR2 FQNNGV. This CDR3 is 13 amino acids long. Trimming removed 8 bases from V and 7 bases from J, with 17 bases in between. The CDR3 sequence: CASRNTGYATQYF. The CDR3, as DNA: TGTGCCAGCCGCAACACAGGGTACGCGACCCAGTACTTC.

In this sample, this clonotype turned up a few times. The CDR3 region is CASSLAGGPQEQYF. As DNA, the CDR3 is TGTGCCAGCAGCTTAGCGGGGGGGCCTCAAGAGCAGTACTTC. The chain employs TRBV7-9 and TRBJ2-7; D is possibly TRBD2 (7 bases). Looked up from germline, CDR1 is SEHNR and CDR2 is FQNEAQ (reference sequence). This CDR3 has 14 amino acids. Trimming stripped 0 bases from V and 7 bases from J, with 13 bases between.

The chain carries TRBV14 and TRBJ2-5; D unresolved. V lost 0 bases to trimming and J lost 1 base, with 9 bases between them. CDR1 SGHDN and CDR2 FVKESK come from the germline V gene. The CDR3 has 15 amino acids. Written as DNA, the CDR3 is TGTGCCAGCAGCCAAGATTTGGGGTTCCAAGAGACCCAGTACTTC. Translating it yields CASSQDLGFQETQYF.

This clonotype was counted only a few times. This sequence joins TRBV6-5 and TRBJ2-3; D is ambiguous. Trimming removed 3 bases from V and 0 bases from J, with 13 bases in between. Germline V gene sequence: CDR1 MNHEY, CDR2 SVGAGI. The CDR3 sequence is 16 residues long. CDR3 sequence: CASSYLTALSTDTQYF. The DNA of the CDR3 is TGTGCCAGCAGTTATCTAACTGCCCTTAGCACAGATACGCAGTATTTT.

The genes are TRBV20-1 and TRBJ2-3, with 8 bases that match TRBD1. Germline V gene lookup returns CDR1 DFQATT and CDR2 SNEGSKA (reference sequence). CDR3 length: 14 residues. J was trimmed by 2 bases and V by 3 bases; bases with no gene match: 4. DNA for the CDR3: TGCAGTGCTAGGGGACAGGTCCACACAGATACGCAGTATTTT. This codes for CSARGQVHTDTQYF.

The rearrangement joins TRBV30 to TRBJ2-1; D is unresolved. The CDR3 contains 13 residues. Germline lookup yields CDR1 GTSNPN and CDR2 SVGIG (reference sequence). V lost 1 base to trimming and J lost 3 bases, with 7 bases between them. The CDR3 protein is CAWSGHIYNEQFF. The CDR3 DNA reads TGTGCCTGGAGTGGACATATCTACAATGAGCAGTTCTTC.

This clonotype was seen a few times. The chain employs TRBV7-6 and TRBJ2-3; 12 nucleotides line up with TRBD2. The CDR3 length is 16 residues. Germline CDR1 SGHVS, CDR2 FNYEAQ. The V and J ends lost 5 bases and 4 bases, in that order; junction bases with no gene match: 7. CDR3 sequence (DNA): TGTGCCAGCAGCGAAGGACTAGCGGGGAGACCAGATACGCAGTATTTT. Amino acids: CASSEGLAGRPDTQYF.

The rearrangement joins TRBV20-1 to TRBJ2-1; D is possibly TRBD2 (5 bases). The ends were cut back, 1 base at V and 8 bases at J, with 9 bases in the middle. Germline V lookup: CDR1 DFQATT, CDR2 SNEGSKA (reference sequence). There are 12 residues in the CDR3. This CDR3 is CSARVGVDEQFF. The CDR3 DNA sequence: TGCAGTGCTAGAGTGGGAGTCGATGAGCAGTTCTTC.

The gene calls are TRBV29-1 and TRBJ2-1; D assignment may be TRBD1 or TRBD2 (5 bases each). The CDR3 loop spans 10 amino acids. Germline CDR1 and CDR2: SQVTM and ANQGSEA. Trimming took 7 bases from V and 9 from J, leaving 10 bases between them. CDR3 residues: CSAQEVEQFF. CDR3 coding DNA: TGCAGCGCACAGGAGGTTGAGCAGTTCTTC.

V and J are TRBV24-1 and TRBJ2-2; D gene uncertain. The germline gives CDR1 KGHDR, CDR2 SFDVKD. Trimming stripped 5 bases from V and 1 base from J, with 10 bases between. The length of the CDR3 is 15 residues. The CDR3 sequence is CATSGGIWNTGELFF. In nucleotides, the CDR3 is TGTGCCACCAGTGGTGGGATTTGGAACACCGGGGAGCTGTTTTTT.

This clonotype was observed a handful of times. The J gene is TRBJ1-1, the V gene TRBV7-9, with D hard to call. The CDR3 covers 15 residues. The V gene lost 5 bases and the J gene lost 0 bases, with 13 bases spanning the gap. CDR1 and CDR2 (germline): SEHNR, FQNEAQ (reference sequence). CDR3 bases: TGTGCCAGCAGCCCGGCAGGCATCATGAACACTGAAGCTTTCTTT. Translating it yields CASSPAGIMNTEAFF.